This T cell receptor beta chain came from a study of post-analysis software for immune sequencing data. Each TCR beta cDNA library carried unique molecular identifiers. Using its own MiXCR run on the PCR reads, TCRdb lists one record per CDR3 protein. This table has approximately 660,000 distinct CDR3 sequences, approximately 59% appearing once. Deletions cut 0 bases from V and 0 bases from J, with 10 bases between. The germline CDR1 and CDR2 sequences are LGHNA and YNFKEQ. The CDR3 spans 16 residues. Study-wide findings and caveats: Four or five TRBV segments (TRBV5-6, TRBV5-1 and TRBV20-1 among them) occurred more frequently in patients than in controls.

On this clonotype itself: Its antigen is as yet unknown.

The TCR was taken from a girl aged 2 to 9 with multiple sclerosis. Sequenced material: blood. V usage is TRBV4-2 and J usage is TRBJ2-3; D is perhaps TRBD2 (5 bases). CDR3 DNA: TGTGCCAGCAGCCAAGATCCCGAGGGCAGCACAGATACGCAGTATTTT. Its translation: CASSQDPEGSTDTQYF.